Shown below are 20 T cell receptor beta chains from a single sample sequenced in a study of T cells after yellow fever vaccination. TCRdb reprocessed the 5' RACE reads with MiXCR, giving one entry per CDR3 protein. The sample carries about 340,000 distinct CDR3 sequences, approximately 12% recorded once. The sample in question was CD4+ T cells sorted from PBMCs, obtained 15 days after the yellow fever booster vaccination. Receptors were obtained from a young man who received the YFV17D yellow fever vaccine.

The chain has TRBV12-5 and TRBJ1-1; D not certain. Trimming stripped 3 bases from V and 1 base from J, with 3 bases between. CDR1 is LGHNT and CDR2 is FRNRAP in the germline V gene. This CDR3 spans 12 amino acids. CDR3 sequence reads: CASGFGNTEAFF. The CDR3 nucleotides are TGTGCTAGTGGTTTTGGGAACACTGAAGCTTTCTTT.

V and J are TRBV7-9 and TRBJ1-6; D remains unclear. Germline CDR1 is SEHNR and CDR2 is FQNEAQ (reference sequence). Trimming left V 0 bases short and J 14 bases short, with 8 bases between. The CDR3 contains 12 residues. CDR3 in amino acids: CASSLAAGTLHF. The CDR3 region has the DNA TGTGCCAGCAGCTTAGCCGCTGGTACCCTCCACTTT.

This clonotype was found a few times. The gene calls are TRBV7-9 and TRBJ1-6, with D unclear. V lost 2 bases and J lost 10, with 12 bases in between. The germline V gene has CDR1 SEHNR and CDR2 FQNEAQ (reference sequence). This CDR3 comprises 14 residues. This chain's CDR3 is CASSLMAAPSPLHF. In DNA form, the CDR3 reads TGTGCCAGCAGCTTAATGGCAGCTCCGTCACCCCTCCACTTT.

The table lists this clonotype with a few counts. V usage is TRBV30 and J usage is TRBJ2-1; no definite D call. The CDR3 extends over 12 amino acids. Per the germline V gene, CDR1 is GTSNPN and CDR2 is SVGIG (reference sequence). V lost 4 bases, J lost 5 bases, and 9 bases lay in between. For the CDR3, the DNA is TGTGCCTGGAAATGGTCCCACAATGAGCAGTTCTTC. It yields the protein CAWKWSHNEQFF.

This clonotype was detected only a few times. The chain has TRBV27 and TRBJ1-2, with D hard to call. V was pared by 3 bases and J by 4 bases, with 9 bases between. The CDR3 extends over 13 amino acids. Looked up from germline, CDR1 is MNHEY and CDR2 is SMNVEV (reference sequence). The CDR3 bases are TGTGCCAGCAGTTTTAACGGATTCTATGGCTACACCTTC. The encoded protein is CASSFNGFYGYTF.

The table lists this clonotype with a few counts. The CDR3 sequence is CASSLVLAGRDEQFF. The CDR3 DNA reads TGTGCCAGCAGTTTAGTACTAGCGGGGAGGGATGAGCAGTTCTTC. The V call is TRBV12-3 or TRBV12-4, the J call TRBJ2-1; 10 bases map to TRBD2. CDR3 length equals 15 residues. V shed 1 base and J 8 bases; nucleotides not matched to a gene: 5.

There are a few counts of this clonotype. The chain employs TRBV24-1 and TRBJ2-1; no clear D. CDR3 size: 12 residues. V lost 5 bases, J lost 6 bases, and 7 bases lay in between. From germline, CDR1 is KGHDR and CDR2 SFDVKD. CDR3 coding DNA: TGTGCCACCAGTGGATACGGCAATGAGCAGTTCTTC. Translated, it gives CATSGYGNEQFF.

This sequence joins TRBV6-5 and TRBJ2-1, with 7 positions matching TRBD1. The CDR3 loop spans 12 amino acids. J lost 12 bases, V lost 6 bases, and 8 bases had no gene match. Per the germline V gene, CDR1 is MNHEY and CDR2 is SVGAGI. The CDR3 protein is CASSPPTGRQFF. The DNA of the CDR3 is TGTGCCAGCAGCCCCCCGACAGGGCGGCAGTTCTTC.

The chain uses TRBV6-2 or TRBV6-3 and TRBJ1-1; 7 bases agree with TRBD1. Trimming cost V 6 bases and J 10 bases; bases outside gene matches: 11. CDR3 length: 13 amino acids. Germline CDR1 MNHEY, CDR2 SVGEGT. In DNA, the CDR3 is TGTGCCAGCAGCCCGATCGACAGGGAGGTAGCTTTCTTT. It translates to CASSPIDREVAFF.

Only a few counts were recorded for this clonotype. The CDR3 is CAWSVRDREYEQYF. The CDR3, as DNA: TGTGCCTGGAGTGTCCGGGACAGAGAATACGAGCAGTACTTC. The chain uses TRBV30 and TRBJ2-7; TRBD1 matches at 7 bases. The germline CDR1 and CDR2 sequences are GTSNPN and SVGIG (reference sequence). This CDR3 comprises 14 residues. J lost 4 bases, V lost 0 bases, and 6 bases had no gene match. The whole variable domain, filled in from reference TRBV30 and TRBJ2-7, reads SQTIHQWPATLVQPVGSPLSLECTVEGTSNPNLYWYRQAAGRGLQLLFYSVGIGQISSEVPQNLSASRPQDRQFILSSKKLLLSDSGFYLCAWSVRDREYEQYFGPGTRLTVT.

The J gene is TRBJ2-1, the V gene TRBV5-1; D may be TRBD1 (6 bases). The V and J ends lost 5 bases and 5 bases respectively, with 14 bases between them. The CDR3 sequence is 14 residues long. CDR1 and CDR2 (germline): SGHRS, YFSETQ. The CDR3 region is CASSFRGFDNEQFF. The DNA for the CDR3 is TGCGCCAGCAGTTTCAGGGGTTTCGACAATGAGCAGTTCTTC.

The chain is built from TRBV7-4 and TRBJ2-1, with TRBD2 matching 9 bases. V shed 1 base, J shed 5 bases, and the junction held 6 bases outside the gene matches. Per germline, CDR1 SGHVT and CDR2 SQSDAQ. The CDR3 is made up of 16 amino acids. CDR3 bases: TGTGCCAGCAGCTTAGGATTTAGCGGGGGCGACAATGAGCAGTTCTTC. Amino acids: CASSLGFSGGDNEQFF. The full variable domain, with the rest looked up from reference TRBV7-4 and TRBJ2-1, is GAGVSQSPRYKVAKRGRDVALRCDSISGHVTLYWYRQTLGQGSEVLTYSQSDAQRDKSGRPSGRFSAERPERSVSTLKIQRTEQGDSAVYLCASSLGFSGGDNEQFFGPGTRLTVL.

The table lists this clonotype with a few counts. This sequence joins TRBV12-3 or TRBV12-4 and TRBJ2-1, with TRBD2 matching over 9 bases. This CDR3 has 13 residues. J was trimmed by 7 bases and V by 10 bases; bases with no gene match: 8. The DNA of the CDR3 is TGTGCCACGGCCGGGACTAGCAGGAATGAGCAGTTCTTC. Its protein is CATAGTSRNEQFF.

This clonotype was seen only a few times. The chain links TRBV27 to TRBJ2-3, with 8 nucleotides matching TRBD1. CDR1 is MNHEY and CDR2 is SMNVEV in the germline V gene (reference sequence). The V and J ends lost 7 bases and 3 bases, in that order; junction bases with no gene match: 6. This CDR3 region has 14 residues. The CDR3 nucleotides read TGTGCCAGCACCCGGGACAGGTTAACAGATACGCAGTATTTT. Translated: CASTRDRLTDTQYF.

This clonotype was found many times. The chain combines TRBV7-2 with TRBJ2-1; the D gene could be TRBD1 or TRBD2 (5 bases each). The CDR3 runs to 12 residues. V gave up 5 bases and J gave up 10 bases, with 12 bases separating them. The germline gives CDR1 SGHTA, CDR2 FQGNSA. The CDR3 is CASSPREGEQFF. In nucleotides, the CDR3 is TGTGCCAGCAGCCCACGAGAGGGGGAGCAGTTCTTC. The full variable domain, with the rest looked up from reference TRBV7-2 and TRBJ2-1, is GAGVSQSPSNKVTEKGKDVELRCDPISGHTALYWYRQSLGQGLEFLIYFQGNSAPDKSGLPSDRFSAERTGGSVSTLTIQRTQQEDSAVYLCASSPREGEQFFGPGTRLTVL.

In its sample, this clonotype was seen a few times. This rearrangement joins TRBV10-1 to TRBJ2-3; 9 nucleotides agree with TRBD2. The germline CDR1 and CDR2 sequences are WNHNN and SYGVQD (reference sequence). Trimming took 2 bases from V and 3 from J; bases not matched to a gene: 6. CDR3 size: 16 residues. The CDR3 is CASSEQGAGGTDTQYF. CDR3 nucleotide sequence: TGCGCCAGCAGTGAGCAGGGAGCGGGAGGTACAGATACGCAGTATTTT.

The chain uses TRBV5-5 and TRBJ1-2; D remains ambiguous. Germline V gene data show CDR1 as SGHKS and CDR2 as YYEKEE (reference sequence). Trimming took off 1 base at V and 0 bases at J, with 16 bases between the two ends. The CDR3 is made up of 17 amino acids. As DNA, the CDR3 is TGTGCCAGCAGCTTGTCTACCCCAAGGAGGGCTAACTATGGCTACACCTTC. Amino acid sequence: CASSLSTPRRANYGYTF. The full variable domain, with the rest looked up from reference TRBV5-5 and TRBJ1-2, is DAGVTQSPTHLIKTRGQQVTLRCSPISGHKSVSWYQQVLGQGPQFIFQYYEKEERGRGNFPDRFSARQFPNYSSELNVNALLLGDSALYLCASSLSTPRRANYGYTFGSGTRLTVV.

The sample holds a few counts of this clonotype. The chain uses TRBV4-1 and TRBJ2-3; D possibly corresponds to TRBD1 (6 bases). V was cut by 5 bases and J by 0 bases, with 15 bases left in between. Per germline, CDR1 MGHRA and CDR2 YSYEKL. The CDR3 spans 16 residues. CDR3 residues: CASSTRTVTSTDTQYF. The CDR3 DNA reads TGCGCCAGCAGCACCCGGACAGTTACTAGCACAGATACGCAGTATTTT.

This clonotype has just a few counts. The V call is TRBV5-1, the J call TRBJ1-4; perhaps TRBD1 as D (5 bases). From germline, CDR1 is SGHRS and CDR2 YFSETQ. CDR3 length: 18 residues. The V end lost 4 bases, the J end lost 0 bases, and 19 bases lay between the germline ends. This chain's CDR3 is CASSPNGANSATNEKLFF. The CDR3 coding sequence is TGCGCCAGCAGCCCAAACGGGGCGAACAGCGCAACTAATGAAAAACTGTTTTTT.

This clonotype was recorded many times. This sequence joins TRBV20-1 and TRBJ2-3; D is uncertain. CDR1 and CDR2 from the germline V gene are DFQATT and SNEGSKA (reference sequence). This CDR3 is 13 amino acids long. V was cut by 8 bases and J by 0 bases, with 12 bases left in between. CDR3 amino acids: CSTDFTSTDTQYF. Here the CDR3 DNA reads TGCAGTACAGATTTTACTAGCACAGATACGCAGTATTTT.